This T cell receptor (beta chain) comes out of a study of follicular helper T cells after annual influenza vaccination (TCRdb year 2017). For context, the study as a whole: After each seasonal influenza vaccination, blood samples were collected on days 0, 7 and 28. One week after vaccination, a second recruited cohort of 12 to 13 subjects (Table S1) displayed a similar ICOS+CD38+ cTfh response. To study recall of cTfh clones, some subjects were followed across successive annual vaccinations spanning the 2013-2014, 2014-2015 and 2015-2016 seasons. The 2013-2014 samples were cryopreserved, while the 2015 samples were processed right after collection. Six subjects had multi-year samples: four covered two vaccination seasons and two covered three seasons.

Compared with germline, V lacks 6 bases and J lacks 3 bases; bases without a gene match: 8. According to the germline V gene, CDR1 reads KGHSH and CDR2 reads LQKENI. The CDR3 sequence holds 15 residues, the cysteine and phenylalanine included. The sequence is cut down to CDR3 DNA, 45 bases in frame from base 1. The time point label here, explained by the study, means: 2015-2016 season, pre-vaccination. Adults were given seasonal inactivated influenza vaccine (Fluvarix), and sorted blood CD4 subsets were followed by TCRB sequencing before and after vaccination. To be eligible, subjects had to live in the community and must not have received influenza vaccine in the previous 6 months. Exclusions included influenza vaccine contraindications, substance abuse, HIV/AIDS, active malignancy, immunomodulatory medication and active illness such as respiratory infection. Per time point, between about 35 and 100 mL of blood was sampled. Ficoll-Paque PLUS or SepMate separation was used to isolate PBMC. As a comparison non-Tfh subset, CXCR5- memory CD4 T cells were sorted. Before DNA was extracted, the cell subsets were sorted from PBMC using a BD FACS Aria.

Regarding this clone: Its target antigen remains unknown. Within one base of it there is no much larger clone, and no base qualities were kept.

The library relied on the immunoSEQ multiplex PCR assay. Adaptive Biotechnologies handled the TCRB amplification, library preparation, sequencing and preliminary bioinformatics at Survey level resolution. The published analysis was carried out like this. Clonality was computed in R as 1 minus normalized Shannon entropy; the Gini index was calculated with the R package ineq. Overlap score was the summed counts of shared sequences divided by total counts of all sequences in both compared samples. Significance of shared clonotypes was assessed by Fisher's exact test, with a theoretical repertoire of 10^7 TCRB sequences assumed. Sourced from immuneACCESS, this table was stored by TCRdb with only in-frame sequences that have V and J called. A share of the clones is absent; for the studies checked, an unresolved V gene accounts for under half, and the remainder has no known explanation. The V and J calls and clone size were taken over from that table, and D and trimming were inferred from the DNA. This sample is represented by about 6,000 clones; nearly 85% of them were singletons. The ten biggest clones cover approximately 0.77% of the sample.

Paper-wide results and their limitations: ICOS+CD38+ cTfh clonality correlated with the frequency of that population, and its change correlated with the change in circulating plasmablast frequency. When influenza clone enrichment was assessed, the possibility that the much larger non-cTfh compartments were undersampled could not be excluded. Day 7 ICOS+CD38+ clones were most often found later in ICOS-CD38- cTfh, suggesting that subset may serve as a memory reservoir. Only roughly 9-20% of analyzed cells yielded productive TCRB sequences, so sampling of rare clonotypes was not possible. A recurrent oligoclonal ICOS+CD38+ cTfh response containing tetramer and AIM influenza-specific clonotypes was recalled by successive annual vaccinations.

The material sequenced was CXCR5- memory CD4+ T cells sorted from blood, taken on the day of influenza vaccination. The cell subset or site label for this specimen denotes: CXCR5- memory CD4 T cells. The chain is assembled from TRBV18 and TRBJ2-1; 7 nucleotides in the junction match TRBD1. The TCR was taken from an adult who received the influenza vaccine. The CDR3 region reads CASSPGTVVYNEQFF. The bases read TGTGCCAGCTCTCCCGGGACAGTCGTCTACAATGAGCAGTTCTTC.